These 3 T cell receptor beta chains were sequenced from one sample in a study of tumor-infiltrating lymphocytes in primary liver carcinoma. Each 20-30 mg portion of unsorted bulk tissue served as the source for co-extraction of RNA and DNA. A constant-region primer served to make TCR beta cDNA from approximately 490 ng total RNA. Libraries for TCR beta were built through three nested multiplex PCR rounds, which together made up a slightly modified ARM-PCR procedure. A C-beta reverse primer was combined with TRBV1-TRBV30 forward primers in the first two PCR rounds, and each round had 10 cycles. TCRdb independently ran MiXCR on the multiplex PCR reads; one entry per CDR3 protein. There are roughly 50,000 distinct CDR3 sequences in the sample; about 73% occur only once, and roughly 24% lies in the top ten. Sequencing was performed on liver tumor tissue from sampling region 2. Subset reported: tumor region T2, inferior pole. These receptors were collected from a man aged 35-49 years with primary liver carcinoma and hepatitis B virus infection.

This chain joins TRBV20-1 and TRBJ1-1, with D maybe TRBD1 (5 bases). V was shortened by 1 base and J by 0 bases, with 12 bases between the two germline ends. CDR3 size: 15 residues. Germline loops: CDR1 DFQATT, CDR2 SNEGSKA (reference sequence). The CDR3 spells CSARVGGELNTEAFF. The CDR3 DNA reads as TGCAGTGCTAGAGTGGGGGGGGAGTTGAACACTGAAGCTTTCTTT.

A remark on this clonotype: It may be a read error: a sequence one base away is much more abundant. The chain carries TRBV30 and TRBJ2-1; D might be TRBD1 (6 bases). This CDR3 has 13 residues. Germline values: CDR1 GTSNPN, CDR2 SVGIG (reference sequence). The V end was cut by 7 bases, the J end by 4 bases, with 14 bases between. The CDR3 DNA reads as TGTGCCTTCCACCGGGACAATTACAATGAGCAGTTCTTC. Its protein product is CAFHRDNYNEQFF.

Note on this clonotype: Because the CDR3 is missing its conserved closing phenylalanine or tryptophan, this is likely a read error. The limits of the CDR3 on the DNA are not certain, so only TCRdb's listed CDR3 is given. The CDR3 loop reads CASSYGRGNYNELFI. This chain joins TRBV12-3 or TRBV12-4 and TRBJ2-1; the table's D call of TRBD1 was not tested on the DNA. The CDR3 spans 15 amino acids, including both terminal residues.